This T cell receptor (beta chain) was identified during a study of beta chain features in type 1 diabetes. Notes on this clone: The antigen is not known.

Study-level results: For Type 1 diabetes patients, all four CD4+ subsets carried TCRB CDR3s that were moderately but significantly shorter. PCR might pick shorter templates more often, in the same way for patients and controls.

Per donor, one heparinised blood draw averaged approximately 120 mL. Germline assignment: CDR1 SGHRS and CDR2 YFSETQ. The CDR3 contains 14 residues. V gave up 6 bases and J gave up 6 bases; unmatched junction bases: 4. The entirety of the isolated RNA underwent reverse transcription, so expressed TCRB transcripts were sequenced. Sequencing was performed with immunoSEQ multiplex PCR; in TCRdb, only in-frame clones are kept and a portion is missing. Here the sample spans 450,000 to 550,000 clones, about 32% being singletons. This clonotype was obtained from a man aged 18-30 years in good health. V gene TRBV5-1 combines with J gene TRBJ2-1; 12 bases agree with TRBD2. Sequenced: naive CD4+ T cells from blood. The CDR3, as DNA: TGCGCCAGCACCGCGACTAGCGGGGGCAATGAGCAGTTCTTC. The encoded protein is CASTATSGGNEQFF.